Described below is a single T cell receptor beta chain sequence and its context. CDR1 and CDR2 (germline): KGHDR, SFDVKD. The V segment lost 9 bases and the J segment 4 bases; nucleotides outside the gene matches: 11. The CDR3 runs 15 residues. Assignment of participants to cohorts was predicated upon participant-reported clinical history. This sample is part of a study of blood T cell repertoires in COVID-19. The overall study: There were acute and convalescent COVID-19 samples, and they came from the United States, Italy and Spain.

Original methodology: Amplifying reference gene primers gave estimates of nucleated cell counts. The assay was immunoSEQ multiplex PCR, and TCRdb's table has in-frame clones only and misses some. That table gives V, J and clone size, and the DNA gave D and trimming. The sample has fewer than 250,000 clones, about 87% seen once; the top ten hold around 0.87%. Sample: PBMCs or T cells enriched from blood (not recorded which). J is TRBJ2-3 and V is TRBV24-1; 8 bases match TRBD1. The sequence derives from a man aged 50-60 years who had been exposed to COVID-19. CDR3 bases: TGTGCCACCGCCAGCGGACAGGGTCGATCAGATACGCAGTATTTT. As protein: CATASGQGRSDTQYF.